A single sample gave rise to the 27 T cell receptor beta chains below, sequenced in a study of cytomegalovirus exposure and HLA in healthy donors. PCR used 60 Vbeta primers and 13 Jbeta primers. The protocol was immunoSEQ multiplex PCR, while the TCRdb copy is restricted to in-frame clones and leaves out a portion. The table records about 150,000 clones, around 80% of them present only once. The source material was PBMCs. The source of these receptors is a man aged 18 to 35 in good health and CMV-seropositive.

The V call is TRBV27, the J call TRBJ2-7, with 11 bases identical to TRBD2. The germline V gene has CDR1 MNHEY and CDR2 SMNVEV (reference sequence). The CDR3 is made up of 16 amino acids. Germline trimming cut 3 bases from V and 1 base from J; bases unmatched to any gene: 5. The DNA of the CDR3 is TGTGCCAGCAGTTTTCGGCTAGCGGGAGGTTCCTACGAGCAGTACTTC. It is translated as CASSFRLAGGSYEQYF.

The CDR3 DNA reads TGTGCCAGCAGTCCCCAGGCAGGGGGCAATCAGCCCCAGCATTTT. This encodes CASSPQAGGNQPQHF. This rearrangement joins TRBV6-5 to TRBJ1-5; weak D call: TRBD1 (6 bases). The CDR3 is 15 amino acids. The germline CDR1 and CDR2 sequences are MNHEY and SVGAGI. The V end lost 5 bases, the J end lost 2 bases, and 13 bases lay between the germline ends.

This chain joins TRBV30 and TRBJ2-5, with D possibly matching TRBD1 (6 bases). V dropped 0 bases and J dropped 4 bases, with 15 bases sitting between them. The CDR3 extends over 15 amino acids. Germline-derived CDR1 and CDR2 are GTSNPN and SVGIG (reference sequence). The CDR3 spells CAWSVGQGPRETQYF. CDR3 in DNA: TGTGCCTGGAGTGTGGGGCAGGGGCCTCGAGAGACCCAGTACTTC.

The rearrangement links TRBV11-3 to TRBJ2-7, with 7 bases matching TRBD2. Trimming took 4 bases from V and 2 from J; bases not matched to a gene: 5. The germline V gene has CDR1 SGHNT and CDR2 YENEEA. The CDR3 runs 14 residues. The CDR3 region is CASSSSSGPYEQYF. The CDR3 DNA reads as TGTGCCAGCAGCTCGTCTAGCGGACCCTACGAGCAGTACTTC.

V usage is TRBV5-4 and J usage is TRBJ2-7, with 8 bases matching TRBD2. CDR1 and CDR2 (germline): SGHNT, YYREEE (reference sequence). The V gene end was trimmed by 3 bases and the J gene end by 0 bases; junction bases not matched to a gene: 5. The CDR3 loop spans 15 amino acids. The CDR3 reads CASSSGLAHSYEQYF. The CDR3 nucleotides are TGTGCCAGCAGCTCCGGACTAGCCCACTCCTACGAGCAGTACTTC.

This chain uses TRBV7-3 with TRBJ2-3; D perhaps matches TRBD2 (5 bases). The ends were cut back, 8 bases at V and 6 bases at J, with 15 bases in the middle. CDR1 is SGHTA and CDR2 is FQGTGA in the germline V gene. The CDR3 is made up of 13 amino acids. CDR3 DNA: TGTGCCAGCTCCGTCCGGGGTTCCGATACGCAGTATTTT. Residues: CASSVRGSDTQYF.

The CDR3 protein is CASRFGYNEKLFF. The CDR3 DNA follows: TGTGCCAGCCGTTTCGGGTACAATGAAAAACTGTTTTTT. The rearrangement joins TRBV2 to TRBJ1-4, with unresolved D. The CDR3 is 13 amino acids. V lost 8 bases, J lost 5 bases, and 12 bases lay in between. The germline V gene has CDR1 SNHLY and CDR2 FYNNEI.

This clone was detected a few times. The gene calls are TRBV2 and TRBJ2-4, with a tentative D call TRBD1 (6 bases). This CDR3 region has 12 residues. Germline V gene data show CDR1 as SNHLY and CDR2 as FYNNEI. V lost 7 bases to trimming and J lost 5 bases, with 9 bases between them. CDR3: CASNAGENIQYF. In DNA, the CDR3 is TGTGCCAGCAACGCAGGGGAAAACATTCAGTACTTC.

This clone came up once. This chain links TRBV6-5 with TRBJ2-7; TRBD2 agrees at 11 bases. Trimming at V came to 3 bases and at J to 1 base, leaving 5 bases not matched to a gene. The CDR3 is 16 amino acids. Per germline, CDR1 MNHEY and CDR2 SVGAGI. The CDR3 loop is CASSYSRLAGSYEQYF. The CDR3 DNA reads as TGTGCCAGCAGTTATTCCAGACTAGCGGGATCCTACGAGCAGTACTTC.

The chain couples TRBV29-1 to TRBJ2-1; 7 bases line up with TRBD2. V was clipped by 8 bases and J by 8 bases; unmatched bases: 9. Germline lookup yields CDR1 SQVTM and CDR2 ANQGSEA. CDR3 length equals 12 residues. The CDR3 protein is CSTASGSDEQFF. The CDR3 region has the DNA TGCAGCACCGCTAGCGGCTCGGATGAGCAGTTCTTC.

The chain recombines TRBV14 with TRBJ1-2, with D uncertain. CDR3 length: 13 residues. Germline values: CDR1 SGHDN, CDR2 FVKESK. V was pared by 3 bases and J by 1 base, with 6 bases between. CDR3 protein: CASSHSVNYGYTF. CDR3 DNA sequence: TGTGCCAGCAGCCACTCGGTTAACTATGGCTACACCTTC.

The CDR3 coding sequence is TGTGCCAGCAGTTTATCATACGTTGAGGAGGAAAAACTGTTTTTT. It yields the protein CASSLSYVEEEKLFF. The rearrangement joins TRBV27 to TRBJ1-4; D is ambiguous. CDR1 and CDR2 (germline): MNHEY, SMNVEV (reference sequence). Trimming removed 0 bases at V and 8 bases at J, with 13 bases between. The CDR3 is 15 residues long.

The V gene is TRBV6-5, the J gene TRBJ1-6; maybe TRBD1 (5 bases). The CDR3 is 15 amino acids. Per germline, CDR1 MNHEY and CDR2 SVGAGI. Trimming took 8 bases from V and 4 from J, leaving 15 bases between them. The CDR3, as DNA: TGTGCCAGCCGCGCGGGGGGGAGTTATAATTCACCCCTCCACTTT. It yields the protein CASRAGGSYNSPLHF.

V gene TRBV5-1 combines with J gene TRBJ2-1; TRBD2 matches at 8 bases. The CDR3 consists of 15 residues. Germline CDR1 is SGHRS and CDR2 is YFSETQ. The V gene end was trimmed by 5 bases and the J gene end by 8 bases; junction bases not matched to a gene: 12. The CDR3 reads CASRNAGTRVDEQFF. The CDR3, as DNA: TGCGCCAGCAGAAACGCCGGGACTAGGGTAGATGAGCAGTTCTTC.

This clone showed up just once. The genes are TRBV5-4 and TRBJ2-6, with 8 positions matching TRBD1. The CDR3 is made up of 18 amino acids. CDR1 SGHNT and CDR2 YYREEE come from the germline V gene (reference sequence). The V segment lost 0 bases and the J segment 0 bases; nucleotides outside the gene matches: 5. CDR3 loop: CASSLAGTGSSGANVLTF. DNA for the CDR3: TGTGCCAGCAGCTTGGCCGGGACAGGCAGCTCTGGGGCCAACGTCCTGACTTTC.

V usage is TRBV10-3 and J usage is TRBJ1-6; D ambiguous. The CDR3 sequence is 14 residues long. V was shortened by 8 bases and J by 5 bases, with 13 bases between the two germline ends. Germline CDR1 is ENHRY and CDR2 is SYGVKD. The CDR3: CAIGRTDHNSPLHF. The DNA for the CDR3 is TGTGCCATCGGGAGGACGGACCATAATTCACCCCTCCACTTT.

This sequence joins TRBV7-9 and TRBJ1-1; D uncertain. CDR1 and CDR2 (germline): SEHNR, FQNEAQ (reference sequence). Trimming removed 1 base from V and 0 bases from J, with 9 bases in between. The CDR3 consists of 15 residues. The DNA for the CDR3 is TGTGCCAGCAGCTTAGAGGGAGGGATGAACACTGAAGCTTTCTTT. Translation gives CASSLEGGMNTEAFF.

This clone was recorded a few times. The chain couples TRBV7-9 to TRBJ1-1; TRBD1 matches at 7 bases. Trimming cost V 3 bases and J 7 bases; bases outside gene matches: 2. The CDR3 loop spans 12 amino acids. The V gene's germline CDR1 is SEHNR and CDR2 FQNEAQ (reference sequence). As DNA, the CDR3 is TGTGCCAGCAGCTTTAGACAGGGTGAAGCTTTCTTT. Translated, it gives CASSFRQGEAFF.

The chain carries TRBV28 and TRBJ2-7; 7 nucleotides align to TRBD2. V lost 3 bases and J lost 4; bases outside the gene matches: 12. Germline lookup yields CDR1 MDHEN and CDR2 SYDVKM. This CDR3 has 16 residues. As DNA, the CDR3 is TGTGCCAGCAGTTTCTTTCCGCGCGGGAGATCTTACGAGCAGTACTTC. Its translation: CASSFFPRGRSYEQYF.

The chain recombines TRBV18 with TRBJ1-1; TRBD1 agrees at 10 bases. The length of the CDR3 is 15 residues. V lost 4 bases, J lost 5 bases, and 7 bases stayed unmatched. Germline V gives CDR1 KGHSH, CDR2 LQKENI. The CDR3 nucleotides are TGTGCCAGCTCACTCAATCGACAGGGGGCAACTGAAGCTTTCTTT. It is translated as CASSLNRQGATEAFF.

This chain joins TRBV28 and TRBJ2-7, with 7 bases fitting TRBD1. This CDR3 has 15 amino acids. J lost 1 base, V lost 6 bases, and 9 bases had no gene match. Per germline, CDR1 MDHEN and CDR2 SYDVKM. CDR3 amino acids: CASRPGTAKSYEQYF. CDR3 coding DNA: TGTGCCAGCAGGCCGGGGACAGCCAAATCCTACGAGCAGTACTTC.

The gene calls are TRBV27 and TRBJ2-7, with D perhaps matching TRBD2 (5 bases). This CDR3 is 16 amino acids long. The V end lost 4 bases, the J end lost 0 bases, and 16 bases lay between the germline ends. Germline CDR1 is MNHEY and CDR2 is SMNVEV (reference sequence). The CDR3 region has the DNA TGTGCCAGCAGTTACTCGCTCAGGAGGATCTCCTACGAGCAGTACTTC. It is translated as CASSYSLRRISYEQYF.

The chain carries TRBV9 and TRBJ2-1; no firm D call. The CDR3 has 13 residues. V lost 0 bases and J lost 6, with 7 bases in between. Germline V gene sequence: CDR1 SGDLS, CDR2 YYNGEE. The CDR3 DNA is TGTGCCAGCAGCGTAGTTGAGTTCAATGAGCAGTTCTTC. This sequence encodes CASSVVEFNEQFF.

The DNA for the CDR3 is TGTGCCAGCAGCTACGGACATGCGGAGACCCAGTACTTC. It yields the protein CASSYGHAETQYF. J is TRBJ2-5 and V is TRBV7-2, with a weak D call TRBD1 (5 bases). The length of the CDR3 is 13 residues. The germline gives CDR1 SGHTA, CDR2 FQGNSA. The ends were cut back, 4 bases at V and 5 bases at J, with 11 bases in the middle.

This clone is a singleton in its sample. The chain has TRBV7-3 and TRBJ2-7; a weak D match, TRBD2 (6 bases). Germline CDR1 is SGHTA and CDR2 is FQGTGA. CDR3 length equals 12 residues. V was shortened by 3 bases and J by 6 bases, with 9 bases between the two germline ends. CDR3 sequence (DNA): TGTGCCAGCAGCTTGCTCGGGGGCGAGCAGTACTTC. As protein: CASSLLGGEQYF.

The chain carries TRBV2 and TRBJ1-2; D is unresolved. Trimming took 7 bases from V and 0 from J, leaving 9 bases between them. The CDR3 extends over 13 amino acids. CDR1 is SNHLY and CDR2 is FYNNEI in the germline V gene. Here the CDR3 DNA reads TGTGCCAGCAATCCAGATTCTAACTATGGCTACACCTTC. This codes for CASNPDSNYGYTF.

Of note for this clone: The junction and the germline gene differ at one end; a read error may be behind it. The chain is built from TRBV7-7 and TRBJ2-7, with D possibly TRBD2 on 5 matching bases. CDR1 SSHAT and CDR2 FNYEAQ come from the germline V gene (reference sequence). The CDR3 covers 13 residues. The CDR3 spells CASSPGFAYEQYF. CDR3 nucleotides: TGTGCTAGCAGCCCGGGGTTTGCCTACGAGCAGTACTTC.